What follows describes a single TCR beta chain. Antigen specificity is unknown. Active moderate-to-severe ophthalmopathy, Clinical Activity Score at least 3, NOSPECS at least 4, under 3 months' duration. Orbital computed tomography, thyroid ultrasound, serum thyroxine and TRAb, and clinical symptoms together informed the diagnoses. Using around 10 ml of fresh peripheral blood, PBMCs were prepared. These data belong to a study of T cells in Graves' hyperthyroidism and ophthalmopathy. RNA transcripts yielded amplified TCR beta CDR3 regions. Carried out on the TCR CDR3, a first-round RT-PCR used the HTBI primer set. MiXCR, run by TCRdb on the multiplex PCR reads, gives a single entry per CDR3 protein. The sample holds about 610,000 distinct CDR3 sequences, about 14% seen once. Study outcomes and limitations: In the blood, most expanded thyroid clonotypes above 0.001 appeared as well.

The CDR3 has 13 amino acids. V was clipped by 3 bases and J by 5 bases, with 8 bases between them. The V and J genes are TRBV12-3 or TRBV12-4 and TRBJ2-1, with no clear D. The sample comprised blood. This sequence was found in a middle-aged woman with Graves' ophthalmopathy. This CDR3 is CASSFVTNNEQFF. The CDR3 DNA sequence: TGTGCCAGCAGTTTTGTTACGAACAATGAGCAGTTCTTC.